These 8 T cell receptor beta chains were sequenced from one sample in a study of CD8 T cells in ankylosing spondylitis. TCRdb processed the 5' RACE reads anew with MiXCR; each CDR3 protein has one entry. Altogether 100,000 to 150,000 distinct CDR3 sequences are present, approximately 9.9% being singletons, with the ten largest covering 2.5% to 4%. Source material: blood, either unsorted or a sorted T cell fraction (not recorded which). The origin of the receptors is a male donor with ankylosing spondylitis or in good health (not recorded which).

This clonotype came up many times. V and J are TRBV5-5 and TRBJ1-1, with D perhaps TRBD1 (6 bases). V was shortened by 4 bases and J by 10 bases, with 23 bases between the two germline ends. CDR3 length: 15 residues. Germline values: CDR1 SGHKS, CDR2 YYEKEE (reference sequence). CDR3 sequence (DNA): TGTGCCAGCAGCGAGGTTCCGGGGACACCGCGGAGAGCTTTCTTT. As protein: CASSEVPGTPRRAFF. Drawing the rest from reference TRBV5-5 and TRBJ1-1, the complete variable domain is DAGVTQSPTHLIKTRGQQVTLRCSPISGHKSVSWYQQVLGQGPQFIFQYYEKEERGRGNFPDRFSARQFPNYSSELNVNALLLGDSALYLCASSEVPGTPRRAFFGQGTRLTVV.

Here the CDR3 reads CSVEEDRVGNYGYTF. The CDR3 DNA is TGCAGCGTTGAAGAAGACAGGGTTGGGAACTATGGCTACACCTTC. This chain uses TRBV29-1 with TRBJ1-2; 7 positions agree with TRBD1. The length of the CDR3 is 15 residues. Per germline, CDR1 SQVTM and CDR2 ANQGSEA. Trimming took 0 bases from V and 2 from J; bases not matched to a gene: 6.

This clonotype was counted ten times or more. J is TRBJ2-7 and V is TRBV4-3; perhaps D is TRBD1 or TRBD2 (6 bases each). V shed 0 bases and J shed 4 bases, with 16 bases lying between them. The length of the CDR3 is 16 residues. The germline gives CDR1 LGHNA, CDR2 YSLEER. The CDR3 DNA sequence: TGCGCCAGCAGCCAAGAATGGGACGGGGGCGCGTACGAGCAGTACTTC. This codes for CASSQEWDGGAYEQYF.

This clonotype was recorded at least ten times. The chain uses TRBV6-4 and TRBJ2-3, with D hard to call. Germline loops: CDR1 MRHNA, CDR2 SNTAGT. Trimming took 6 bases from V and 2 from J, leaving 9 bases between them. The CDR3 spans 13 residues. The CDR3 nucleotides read TGTGCCAGCAGGGCATCCATCACAGATACGCAGTATTTT. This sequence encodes CASRASITDTQYF.

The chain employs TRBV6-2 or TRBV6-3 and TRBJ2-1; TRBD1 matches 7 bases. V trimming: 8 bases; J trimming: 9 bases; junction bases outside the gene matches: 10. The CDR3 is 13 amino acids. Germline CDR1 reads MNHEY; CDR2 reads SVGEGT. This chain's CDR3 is CASGPDRVSEQFF. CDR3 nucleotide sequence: TGTGCCAGCGGGCCCGACAGGGTGAGTGAGCAGTTCTTC.

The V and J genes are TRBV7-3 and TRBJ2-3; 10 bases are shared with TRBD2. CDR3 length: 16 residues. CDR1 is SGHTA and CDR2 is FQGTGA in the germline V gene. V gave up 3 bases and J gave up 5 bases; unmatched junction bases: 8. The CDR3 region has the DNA TGTGCCAGCAGCTTCCAAGCGGGAGGGCCAATAGATACGCAGTATTTT. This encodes CASSFQAGGPIDTQYF.

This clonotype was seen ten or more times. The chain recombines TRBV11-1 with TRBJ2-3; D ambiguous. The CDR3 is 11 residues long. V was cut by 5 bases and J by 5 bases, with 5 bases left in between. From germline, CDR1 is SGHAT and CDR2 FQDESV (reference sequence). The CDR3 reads CASSLQDTQYF. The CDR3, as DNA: TGTGCCAGCAGCCTTCAAGATACGCAGTATTTT.

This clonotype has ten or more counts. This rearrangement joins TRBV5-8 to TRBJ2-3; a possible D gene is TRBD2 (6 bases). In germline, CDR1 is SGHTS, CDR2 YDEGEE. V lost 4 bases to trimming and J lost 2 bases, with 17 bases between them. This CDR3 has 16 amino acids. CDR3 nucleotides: TGTGCCAGCAGCCCAACGGGAGCATGGCTCACAGATACGCAGTATTTT. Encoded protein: CASSPTGAWLTDTQYF.